Each of the 4 T cell receptor beta chains below was sequenced from the same sample in a study of post-analysis software for immune sequencing data. Findings and limits, study-wide: The study found TRBV5-6, TRBV5-1 and TRBV20-1 among roughly 5 TRBV segments more frequent in patients than controls.

These TCRs are of unknown antigen specificity. The library was made from cDNA and included unique molecular identifiers. TCRdb reprocessed the PCR reads with MiXCR, giving one entry per CDR3 protein. Of hundreds of thousands of distinct CDR3 sequences in the sample, over 45% were seen once. Sequencing used blood. The receptors here all came from a girl aged 2 to 9 with multiple sclerosis.

J is TRBJ2-1 and V is TRBV5-1, with TRBD2 identical over 9 bases. There are 15 residues in the CDR3. From germline, CDR1 is SGHRS and CDR2 YFSETQ. V gave up 3 bases and J gave up 7 bases; unmatched junction bases: 8. This CDR3 is CASSSGLAPRNEQFF. The CDR3 nucleotides are TGCGCCAGCAGCTCAGGACTAGCGCCCAGGAATGAGCAGTTCTTC.

In the case of this clonotype: An end of the junction differs from the germline gene, which may be a read error. The rearrangement uses TRBV29-1 and TRBJ2-1; TRBD2 matches 8 bases. Germline loops: CDR1 SQVTM, CDR2 ANQGSEA. The CDR3 sequence is 14 residues long. The CDR3 sequence is CSVGSSGAYNGQFF. The CDR3 DNA follows: TGCAGCGTTGGAAGTAGCGGGGCCTACAATGGGCAGTTCTTC.

V gene TRBV28 combines with J gene TRBJ2-7, with D uncertain. The length of the CDR3 is 14 residues. Germline CDR1 reads MDHEN; CDR2 reads SYDVKM. Trimming removed 5 bases from V and 5 bases from J, with 16 bases in between. The CDR3 is CASSHSPPGDEQYF. Here the CDR3 DNA reads TGTGCCAGCAGTCACAGCCCCCCGGGCGACGAGCAGTACTTC.

This clonotype has more than one count but fewer than ten. The V gene is TRBV12-3 or TRBV12-4, the J gene TRBJ1-2; D not resolved. V shed 1 base and J shed 1 base, with 7 bases lying between them. This CDR3 spans 14 amino acids. As DNA, the CDR3 is TGTGCCAGCAGTTTAGTCTGGGGTAACTATGGCTACACCTTC. Amino acid sequence: CASSLVWGNYGYTF.